The 23 T cell receptor beta chains below all came from one sample that was sequenced in a study of CD8 T cells in Susac syndrome. RNA was extracted with the RNeasy kit, and a quantity of about 0.45 to 1 ug was reverse transcribed using random hexamers. TCRdb ran MiXCR on the immunoSEQ multiplex PCR reads and lists one entry per CDR3 protein. The repertoire holds roughly 130,000 distinct CDR3 sequences, 90% to 95% seen once, with less than 0.15% in the top ten. The sequenced material came from CD4+ T cells from PBMCs. Source of these receptors: a human donor with multiple sclerosis.

The V and J genes are TRBV29-1 and TRBJ1-1; D is perhaps TRBD1 (5 bases). V dropped 4 bases and J dropped 4 bases, with 13 bases sitting between them. The germline CDR1 and CDR2 sequences are SQVTM and ANQGSEA. CDR3 length: 13 residues. The CDR3 protein is CSVGGYGATEAFF. CDR3 bases: TGCAGCGTTGGGGGGTATGGGGCCACTGAAGCTTTCTTT.

This clonotype was recorded only once. The V gene is TRBV12-3 or TRBV12-4, the J gene TRBJ2-5; a possible D gene is TRBD1 (6 bases). The CDR3 is 12 amino acids. Trimming shortened V by 6 bases and J by 5 bases, and 10 bases separated the two germline ends. CDR3 in amino acids: CASSRQAETQYF. The CDR3 nucleotides read TGTGCCAGCAGCAGACAGGCGGAGACCCAGTACTTC.

This chain uses TRBV29-1 with TRBJ2-1; 9 bases line up with TRBD2. V was pared by 8 bases and J by 7 bases, with 12 bases of the junction left unmatched. The CDR3 has 14 amino acids. Germline lookup yields CDR1 SQVTM and CDR2 ANQGSEA. Here the CDR3 DNA reads TGCAGCTCCGTTGGAGGACTAGCGACAAATGAGCAGTTCTTC. Amino acid sequence: CSSVGGLATNEQFF.

The V gene is TRBV5-5, the J gene TRBJ1-6; TRBD1 is a possible D gene (5 bases). Germline V gene sequence: CDR1 SGHKS, CDR2 YYEKEE (reference sequence). The CDR3 is 14 residues long. V was trimmed by 3 bases and J by 7 bases, leaving 11 bases between them. The CDR3: CASSSDSFNSPLHF. The CDR3 nucleotides are TGTGCCAGCAGCTCCGACAGTTTCAATTCACCCCTCCACTTT.

The rearrangement joins TRBV4-1 to TRBJ2-6, with D possibly TRBD1 on 6 matching bases. The CDR3 length is 20 residues. V was pared by 0 bases and J by 1 base, with 19 bases between. Germline V gene lookup returns CDR1 MGHRA and CDR2 YSYEKL. The CDR3, as DNA: TGCGCCAGCAGCCAAGATATCCCGCCAGGGGTGGGTTCTGGGGCCAACGTCCTGACTTTC. Amino acid sequence: CASSQDIPPGVGSGANVLTF.

The chain links TRBV7-9 to TRBJ1-1; perhaps TRBD1 as D (6 bases). The CDR3 is 13 residues long. V shed 0 bases and J shed 9 bases, with 11 bases lying between them. The germline V gene has CDR1 SEHNR and CDR2 FQNEAQ (reference sequence). CDR3 bases: TGTGCCAGCAGCTTAGCCGCGGACAGAAAAGCTTTCTTT. It yields the protein CASSLAADRKAFF. Full variable domain (rest looked up from reference TRBV7-9 and TRBJ1-1): DTGVSQNPRHKITKRGQNVTFRCDPISEHNRLYWYRQTLGQGPEFLTYFQNEAQLEKSRLLSDRFSAERPKGSFSTLEIQRTEQGDSAMYLCASSLAADRKAFFGQGTRLTVV.

The V and J genes are TRBV20-1 and TRBJ2-1; D remains ambiguous. The CDR3 runs to 10 residues. Trimming removed 5 bases from V and 7 bases from J, with 6 bases in between. The germline V gene has CDR1 DFQATT and CDR2 SNEGSKA (reference sequence). This chain's CDR3 is CSAGQNEQFF. The CDR3 nucleotides are TGCAGTGCTGGGCAAAATGAGCAGTTCTTC.

The V call is TRBV7-3, the J call TRBJ2-2; TRBD1 is a possible D gene (5 bases). This CDR3 has 13 amino acids. Deletions cut 6 bases from V and 4 bases from J, with 9 bases between. CDR1 and CDR2 from the germline V gene are SGHTA and FQGTGA. The CDR3 protein is CASRLGVTGELFF. CDR3 in DNA: TGTGCCAGCAGGCTAGGGGTCACCGGGGAGCTGTTTTTT.

The chain links TRBV7-9 to TRBJ1-5; 9 bases align to TRBD1. This CDR3 has 15 residues. V dropped 1 base and J dropped 6; count of bases not matched to a gene: 4. Germline V CDR1 and CDR2: SEHNR, FQNEAQ (reference sequence). CDR3 amino acids: CASSLGTGEAQPQHF. The CDR3 DNA reads as TGTGCCAGCAGCTTAGGGACAGGGGAGGCTCAGCCCCAGCATTTT.

This chain connects TRBV25-1 to TRBJ1-4, with 8 bases identical to TRBD1. V trimming: 1 base; J trimming: 8 bases; junction bases outside the gene matches: 27. The CDR3 has 22 residues. Germline V gene data show CDR1 as MGHDK and CDR2 as SYGVNS. CDR3 protein: CASSESYGTGLRTFVLREKLFF. The CDR3 DNA follows: TGTGCCAGCAGTGAATCCTACGGGACAGGTTTAAGGACCTTCGTTCTCCGGGAAAAACTGTTTTTT.

The rearrangement links TRBV6-2 or TRBV6-3 to TRBJ2-7; TRBD2 matches at 7 bases. V was pared by 8 bases and J by 2 bases, with 6 bases of the junction left unmatched. Per the germline V gene, CDR1 is MNHEY and CDR2 is SVGEGT. CDR3 length equals 13 residues. DNA of the CDR3: TGTGCCAGCGGGAGGGACGGACCCTACGAGCAGTACTTC. Residues: CASGRDGPYEQYF.

This chain's CDR3 is CASRDSDNQPQHF. CDR3 sequence (DNA): TGCGCCAGCCGTGACAGCGATAATCAGCCCCAGCATTTT. The V gene is TRBV5-1, the J gene TRBJ1-5, with a tentative D call TRBD1 (5 bases). The CDR3 spans 13 residues. Trimming stripped 7 bases from V and 4 bases from J, with 12 bases between. Germline CDR1 is SGHRS and CDR2 is YFSETQ.

The chain joins TRBV12-3 or TRBV12-4 to TRBJ1-1; 7 positions agree with TRBD1. The ends lost 6 bases at V and 7 bases at J; junction bases unmatched: 11. The CDR3 sequence is 14 residues long. Written as DNA, the CDR3 is TGTGCCAGCAGCCCCGGCAGGGGGGAAAGTGAAGCTTTCTTT. This gives the protein CASSPGRGESEAFF.

The chain joins TRBV13 to TRBJ2-1, with 8 bases aligning to TRBD1. Losses at the gene ends were 7 bases for V and 2 bases for J; bases not matched to a gene: 19. This CDR3 is built from 19 residues. From germline, CDR1 is PRHDT and CDR2 FYEKMQ (reference sequence). The CDR3 coding sequence is TGTGCCAGCACCACTTCCGGACAGGGTGAGACCGGGACCTACAATGAGCAGTTCTTC. Amino acids: CASTTSGQGETGTYNEQFF. The full variable domain, completed using reference TRBV13 and TRBJ2-1, is AAGVIQSPRHLIKEKRETATLKCYPIPRHDTVYWYQQGPGQDPQFLISFYEKMQSDKGSIPDRFSAQQFSDYHSELNMSSLELGDSALYFCASTTSGQGETGTYNEQFFGPGTRLTVL.

CDR3 DNA: TGTGCCAGCAGTGAATCATCGGCAGATACGCAGTATTTT. Translated: CASSESSADTQYF. The genes are TRBV25-1 and TRBJ2-3; D ambiguous. The CDR3 runs 13 residues. V was pared by 1 base and J by 4 bases, with 6 bases between. Germline V gene data show CDR1 as MGHDK and CDR2 as SYGVNS.

The genes are TRBV12-3 or TRBV12-4 and TRBJ2-1; 14 bases fit TRBD2. This CDR3 comprises 15 residues. Unmatched junction bases numbered 2, after V lost 3 bases and J lost 7 bases. The CDR3 protein is CASSLRTSGRNEQFF. The CDR3 DNA reads as TGTGCCAGCAGTTTGAGGACTAGCGGGAGGAATGAGCAGTTCTTC.

The chain employs TRBV7-2 and TRBJ2-5; D is unresolved. Germline CDR1 reads SGHTA; CDR2 reads FQGNSA. Trimming shortened V by 5 bases and J by 5 bases, and 15 bases separated the two germline ends. The CDR3 totals 14 residues. CDR3: CASSPRTGHETQYF. The CDR3 bases are TGTGCCAGCAGCCCCCGGACCGGCCACGAGACCCAGTACTTC.

The J gene is TRBJ1-1, the V gene TRBV29-1; 8 bases fit TRBD1. V shed 6 bases and J 8 bases; nucleotides not matched to a gene: 14. Germline V CDR1 and CDR2: SQVTM, ANQGSEA. This CDR3 has 14 residues. The CDR3 DNA reads as TGCAGCGTGGGAACGGCAGGGGGCGGTTCAGAAGCTTTCTTT. Protein: CSVGTAGGGSEAFF. Based on the CDR3 plus reference TRBV29-1 and TRBJ1-1, the full variable domain is SAVISQKPSRDICQRGTSLTIQCQVDSQVTMMFWYRQQPGQSLTLIATANQGSEATYESGFVIDKFPISRPNLTFSTLTVSNMSPEDSSIYLCSVGTAGGGSEAFFGQGTRLTVV.

The gene calls are TRBV6-1 and TRBJ2-7; D call uncertain. There are 10 residues in the CDR3. CDR1 and CDR2 from the germline V gene are MNHNS and SASEGT. Trimming removed 9 bases from V and 7 bases from J, with 10 bases in between. CDR3 sequence (DNA): TGTGCCAGTCGGCGTGGAGAGCAGTACTTC. Its protein product is CASRRGEQYF.

The chain carries TRBV6-1 and TRBJ2-5; 9 bases match TRBD1. From germline, CDR1 is MNHNS and CDR2 SASEGT. The CDR3 runs 16 residues. Unmatched junction bases numbered 11, after V lost 5 bases and J lost 4 bases. The CDR3 DNA sequence: TGTGCCAGCAGTCCGCCCCGGGACAGGGCCGGAGAGACCCAGTACTTC. Translating it yields CASSPPRDRAGETQYF.

The chain has TRBV14 and TRBJ1-4, with a weak D call TRBD1 (5 bases). Trimming shortened V by 2 bases and J by 0 bases, and 10 bases separated the two germline ends. The V gene's germline CDR1 is SGHDN and CDR2 FVKESK. The CDR3 runs 16 residues. The CDR3 DNA follows: TGTGCCAGCAGCCAATGGGACCTCACAACTAATGAAAAACTGTTTTTT. Residues: CASSQWDLTTNEKLFF.

The V gene is TRBV2, the J gene TRBJ2-1; 14 bases fit TRBD2. The J segment lost 7 bases and the V segment lost 4 bases, leaving 6 bases of the junction unmatched. CDR3 length equals 16 residues. The V gene's germline CDR1 is SNHLY and CDR2 FYNNEI. The DNA of the CDR3 is TGTGCCAGCAGTGGGGGACTAGCGGGAGAGGGGAATGAGCAGTTCTTC. Encoded protein: CASSGGLAGEGNEQFF.

This sequence joins TRBV4-1 and TRBJ1-3, with TRBD1 matching over 9 bases. CDR1 and CDR2 from the germline V gene are MGHRA and YSYEKL. The length of the CDR3 is 16 residues. Germline trimming cut 3 bases from V and 4 bases from J; bases unmatched to any gene: 7. The chain's CDR3 is CASSQNRGQRGNTIYF. CDR3 in DNA: TGCGCCAGCAGCCAGAACAGGGGGCAGCGAGGAAACACCATATATTTT.